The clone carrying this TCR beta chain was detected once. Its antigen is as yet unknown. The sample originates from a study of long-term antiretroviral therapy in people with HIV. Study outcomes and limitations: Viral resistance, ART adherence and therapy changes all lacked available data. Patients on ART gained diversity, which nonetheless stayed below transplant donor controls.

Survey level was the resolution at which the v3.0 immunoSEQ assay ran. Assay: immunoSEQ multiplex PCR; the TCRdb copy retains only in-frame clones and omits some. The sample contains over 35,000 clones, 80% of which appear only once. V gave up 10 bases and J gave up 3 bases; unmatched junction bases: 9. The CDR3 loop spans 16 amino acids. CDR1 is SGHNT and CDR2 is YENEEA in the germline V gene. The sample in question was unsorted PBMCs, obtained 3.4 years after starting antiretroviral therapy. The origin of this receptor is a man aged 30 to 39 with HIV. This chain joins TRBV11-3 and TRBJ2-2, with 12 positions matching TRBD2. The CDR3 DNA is TGTGCCACCCTTCTAGCGGGAGGGCCAGACACCGGGGAGCTGTTTTTT. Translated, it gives CATLLAGGPDTGELFF.